This paragraph covers one T cell receptor beta chain sequence. Antigen unknown. V was clipped by 3 bases and J by 0 bases, with 10 bases between them. Germline CDR1 reads SQVTM; CDR2 reads ANQGSEA. The CDR3 has 14 residues. TCRdb re-derived calls from the reads in MiXCR, one entry per CDR3 protein. The sample records some 800,000 distinct CDR3 sequences, around 29% being singletons. This record comes from a study of T cell repertoires in cytomegalovirus infection. Study-level results: Dominating the ex vivo response were HLA-C-restricted CMV-specific TCR beta clonotypes.

The source of this sequence is a human donor in good health (CMV status not recorded). Some clones in this sample may be carry-over from other donors' samples. V and J are TRBV29-1 and TRBJ2-3; D is ambiguous. The sequencing here drew on cultured CD8+ T cells from PBMCs, taken from culture after CMV antigen stimulation. In nucleotides, the CDR3 is TGCAGCGTTGATTGGTCAGCGAGCACAGATACGCAGTATTTT. This encodes CSVDWSASTDTQYF.